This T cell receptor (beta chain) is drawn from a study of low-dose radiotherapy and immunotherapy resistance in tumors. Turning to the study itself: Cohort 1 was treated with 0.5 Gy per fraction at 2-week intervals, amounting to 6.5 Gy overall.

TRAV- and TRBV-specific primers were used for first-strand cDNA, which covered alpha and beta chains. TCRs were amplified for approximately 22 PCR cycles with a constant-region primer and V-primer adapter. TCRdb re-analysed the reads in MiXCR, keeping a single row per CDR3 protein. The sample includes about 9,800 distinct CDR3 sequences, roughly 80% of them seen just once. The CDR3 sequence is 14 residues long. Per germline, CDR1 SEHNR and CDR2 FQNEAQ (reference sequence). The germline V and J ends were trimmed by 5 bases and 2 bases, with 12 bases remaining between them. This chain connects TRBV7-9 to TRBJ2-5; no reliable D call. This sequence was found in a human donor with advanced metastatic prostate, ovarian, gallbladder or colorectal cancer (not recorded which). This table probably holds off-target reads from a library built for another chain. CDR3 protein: CASSHFGGQETQYF. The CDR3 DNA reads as TGTGCCAGCAGCCATTTCGGCGGACAAGAGACCCAGTACTTC.